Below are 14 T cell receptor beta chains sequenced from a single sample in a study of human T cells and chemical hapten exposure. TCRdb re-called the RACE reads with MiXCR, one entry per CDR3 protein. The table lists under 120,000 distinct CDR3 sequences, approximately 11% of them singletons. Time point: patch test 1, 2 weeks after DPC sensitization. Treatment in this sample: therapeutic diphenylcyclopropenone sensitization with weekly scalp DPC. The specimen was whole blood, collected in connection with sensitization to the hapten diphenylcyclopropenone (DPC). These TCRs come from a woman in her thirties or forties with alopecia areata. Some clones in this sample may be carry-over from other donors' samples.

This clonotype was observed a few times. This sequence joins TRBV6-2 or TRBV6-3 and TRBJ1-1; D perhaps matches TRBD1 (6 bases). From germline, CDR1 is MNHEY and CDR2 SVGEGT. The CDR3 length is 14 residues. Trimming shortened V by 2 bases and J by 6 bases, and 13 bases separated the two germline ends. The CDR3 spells CASSYATGTPEAFF. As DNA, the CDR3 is TGTGCCAGCAGTTACGCCACAGGGACCCCTGAAGCTTTCTTT.

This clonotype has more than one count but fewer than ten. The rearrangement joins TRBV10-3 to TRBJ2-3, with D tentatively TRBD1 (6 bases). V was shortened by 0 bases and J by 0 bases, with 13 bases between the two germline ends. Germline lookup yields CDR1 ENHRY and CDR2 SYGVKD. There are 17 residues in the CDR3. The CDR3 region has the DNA TGTGCCATCAGTGAGTCACGGACAGAGACTAGCACAGATACGCAGTATTTT. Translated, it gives CAISESRTETSTDTQYF.

The CDR3 reads CASSLGRGLRGTEAFF. DNA for the CDR3: TGTGCCAGCAGTTTGGGCAGGGGGCTTCGAGGCACTGAAGCTTTCTTT. The chain joins TRBV27 to TRBJ1-1; 8 bases agree with TRBD1. The CDR3 spans 16 residues. V lost 3 bases to trimming and J lost 4 bases; unmatched junction nucleotides: 10. Germline V gene sequence: CDR1 MNHEY, CDR2 SMNVEV (reference sequence).

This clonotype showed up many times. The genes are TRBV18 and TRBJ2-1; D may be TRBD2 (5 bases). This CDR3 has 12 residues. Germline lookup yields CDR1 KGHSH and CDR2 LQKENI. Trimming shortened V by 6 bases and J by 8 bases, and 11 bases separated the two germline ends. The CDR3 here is CASSPGGYEQFF. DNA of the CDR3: TGTGCCAGCTCCCCAGGAGGTTATGAGCAGTTCTTC.

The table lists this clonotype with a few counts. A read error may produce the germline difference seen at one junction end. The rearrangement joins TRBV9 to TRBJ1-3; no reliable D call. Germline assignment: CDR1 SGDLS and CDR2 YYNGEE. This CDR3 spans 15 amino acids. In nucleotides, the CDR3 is TGTGCCAGCGGAGAGGGCGTTAGCTCTGAAAACACCATATATTTT. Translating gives CASGEGVSSENTIYF.

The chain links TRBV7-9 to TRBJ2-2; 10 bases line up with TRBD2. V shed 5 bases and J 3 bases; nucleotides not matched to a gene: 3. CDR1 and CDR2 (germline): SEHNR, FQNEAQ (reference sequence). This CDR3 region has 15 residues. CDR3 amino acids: CASSPGLADTGELFF. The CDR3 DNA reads TGTGCCAGCAGCCCAGGACTAGCGGACACCGGGGAGCTGTTTTTT. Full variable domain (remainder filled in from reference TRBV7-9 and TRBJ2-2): DTGVSQNPRHKITKRGQNVTFRCDPISEHNRLYWYRQTLGQGPEFLTYFQNEAQLEKSRLLSDRFSAERPKGSFSTLEIQRTEQGDSAMYLCASSPGLADTGELFFGEGSRLTVL.

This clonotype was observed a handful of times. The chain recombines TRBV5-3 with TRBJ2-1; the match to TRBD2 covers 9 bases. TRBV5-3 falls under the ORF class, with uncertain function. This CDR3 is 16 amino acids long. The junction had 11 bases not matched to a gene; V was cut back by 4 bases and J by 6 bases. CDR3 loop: CARSPERASGVNEQFF. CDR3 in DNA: TGTGCCAGAAGCCCGGAGAGGGCTAGCGGGGTCAATGAGCAGTTCTTC.

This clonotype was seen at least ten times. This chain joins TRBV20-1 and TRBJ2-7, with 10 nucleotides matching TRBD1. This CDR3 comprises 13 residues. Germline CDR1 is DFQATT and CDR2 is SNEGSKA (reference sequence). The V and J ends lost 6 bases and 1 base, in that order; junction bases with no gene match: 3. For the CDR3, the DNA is TGCAGTGCGGGACAGGGGCTTTCCTACGAGCAGTACTTC. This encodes CSAGQGLSYEQYF.

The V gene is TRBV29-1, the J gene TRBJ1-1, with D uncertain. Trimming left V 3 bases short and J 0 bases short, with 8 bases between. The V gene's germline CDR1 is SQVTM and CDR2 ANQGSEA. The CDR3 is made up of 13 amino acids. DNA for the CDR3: TGCAGCGTTGAGGAGGTAATGAACACTGAAGCTTTCTTT. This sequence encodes CSVEEVMNTEAFF.

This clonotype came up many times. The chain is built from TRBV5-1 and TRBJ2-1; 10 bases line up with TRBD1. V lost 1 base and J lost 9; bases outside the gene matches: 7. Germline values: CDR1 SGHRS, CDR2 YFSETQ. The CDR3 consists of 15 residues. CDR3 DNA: TGCGCCAGCAGCTTGTTGCGACAGGGGGCGGGTGAGCAGTTCTTC. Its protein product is CASSLLRQGAGEQFF.

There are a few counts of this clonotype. The CDR3 DNA follows: TGCAGCGTTGAAGGAGGGGACCACACCGGGGAGCTGTTTTTT. It specifies CSVEGGDHTGELFF. The chain couples TRBV29-1 to TRBJ2-2; perhaps D is TRBD1 or TRBD2 (5 bases each). V was shortened by 1 base and J by 3 bases, with 9 bases between the two germline ends. In germline, CDR1 is SQVTM, CDR2 ANQGSEA. The CDR3 length is 14 residues.

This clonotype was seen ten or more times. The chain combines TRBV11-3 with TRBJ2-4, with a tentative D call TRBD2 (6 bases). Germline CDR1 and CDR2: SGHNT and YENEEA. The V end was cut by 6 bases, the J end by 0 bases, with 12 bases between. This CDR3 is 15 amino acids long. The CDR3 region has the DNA TGTGCCAGCAGGTCCGGGGGAGTAGCCAAAAACATTCAGTACTTC. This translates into CASRSGGVAKNIQYF.

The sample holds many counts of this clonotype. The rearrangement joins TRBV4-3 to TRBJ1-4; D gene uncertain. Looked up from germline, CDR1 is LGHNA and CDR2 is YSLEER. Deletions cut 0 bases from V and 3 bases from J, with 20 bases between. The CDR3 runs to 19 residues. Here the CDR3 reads CASSQDLGFRPGANEKLFF. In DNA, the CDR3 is TGCGCCAGCAGCCAAGATCTAGGGTTTCGACCCGGGGCTAATGAAAAACTGTTTTTT.

CDR3 nucleotide sequence: TGTGCCAGCAGCCCTCTCCACGAGCAGTACTTC. As protein: CASSPLHEQYF. The chain has TRBV28 and TRBJ2-7, with D unresolved. Germline V gives CDR1 MDHEN, CDR2 SYDVKM. The CDR3 is made up of 11 amino acids. Trimming took off 6 bases at V and 5 bases at J, with 8 bases between the two ends. Drawing the rest from reference TRBV28 and TRBJ2-7, the complete variable domain is DVKVTQSSRYLVKRTGEKVFLECVQDMDHENMFWYRQDPGLGLRLIYFSYDVKMKEKGDIPEGYSVSREKKERFSLILESASTNQTSMYLCASSPLHEQYFGPGTRLTVT.